Described below is a single T cell receptor beta chain sequence and its context. Clones were sequenced by immunoSEQ multiplex PCR, and TCRdb holds only the in-frame ones, with some missing. Among about 160,000 clones listed, 95% to 96% were seen once. The sample belongs to a study of control samples from healthy donors and cancer patients. Germline V lookup: CDR1 LGHDT, CDR2 YNNKEL (reference sequence). Trimming removed 4 bases from V and 6 bases from J, with 18 bases in between. This CDR3 is built from 15 residues. J is TRBJ1-1 and V is TRBV3-1 (or the pseudogene TRBV3-2); TRBD1 is a possible D gene (5 bases). Sequencing was done on a sample of blood. The sequence was obtained from a woman aged 30 to 39 in good health. CDR3 residues: CASSPDRTVGAEAFF. The CDR3 bases are TGTGCCAGCAGCCCCGATCGGACGGTAGGGGCTGAAGCTTTCTTT.